This TCR beta chain was recorded in a study of blood T cell repertoires in COVID-19. Overall study context: Samples taken during acute and convalescent COVID-19 were collected in the United States, Italy and Spain.

Individuals aged roughly 18 to 90 years were recruited from fewer than 25 US areas. Cohort assignment relied on participant-reported clinical history. The study recruited exposed participants who had met a COVID-19 case within 2 weeks before entry. Losses at the gene ends were 5 bases for V and 8 bases for J; bases not matched to a gene: 8. Germline CDR1 is SEHNR and CDR2 is FQNEAQ (reference sequence). There are 14 residues in the CDR3. TCRdb keeps only in-frame clones here, not all; method: immunoSEQ multiplex PCR. Here the sample spans 250,000 or so clones, 85% to 95% being singletons. The receptor's source is a man aged 35-49 years who had been exposed to COVID-19. The V gene is TRBV7-9, the J gene TRBJ1-4, with 7 bases matching TRBD1. Source material: PBMCs or T cells enriched from blood (not recorded which). The CDR3 DNA is TGTGCCAGCAGCCTACAGGGGCAACGGGAAAAACTGTTTTTT. It codes for CASSLQGQREKLFF.